The clone carrying this T cell receptor beta chain was seen once. What it binds is unknown. Just one base apart from a much larger clone, this may be a read error. The data derive from a study of glioma-infiltrating T cells. Study-wide results and caveats: Gliomas, especially low-grade, showed above-expected tissue-blood divergence; non-neoplastic patients showed below.

Germline V CDR1 and CDR2: SGHTA, FQGNSA. The CDR3 runs to 12 residues. Amplification of TCR alpha and beta CDR3 regions from RNA used iRepertoire nested multiplex PCR. TCRdb fed the multiplex PCR reads into MiXCR, producing one record per CDR3 protein. Altogether a few hundred thousand distinct CDR3 sequences are present, roughly 41% being singletons, with the ten largest covering about 12%. The receptor's source is a human donor with low-grade glioma or glioblastoma, undergoing nonglioma brain surgery, or in good health (not recorded which). The chain couples TRBV7-2 to TRBJ2-7; D unresolved. The specimen was glioma tissue, nonneoplastic brain tissue, or PBMCs (not recorded which). CDR3 sequence reads: CASSKSSYEEYF. In nucleotides, the CDR3 is TGTGCCAGCAGCAAAAGCTCCTACGAGGAGTACTTC.